The T cell receptor (beta chain) described here comes from a study of cytomegalovirus exposure and HLA in healthy donors. Findings and caveats of the study: Later, an analysis showed that TCR beta chains associated with HLA were more clonally expanded than others that were equally common.

This CDR3 comprises 14 residues. The V and J ends lost 3 bases and 0 bases, in that order; junction bases with no gene match: 2. Germline CDR1 and CDR2: SGDLS and YYNGEE. PCR involved 60 Vbeta and 13 Jbeta primers. Here immunoSEQ multiplex PCR was the method, and the copy in TCRdb shows in-frame clones only, minus some. The top ten hold roughly 4% of the sample, which has approximately 160,000 clones, 65% to 70% seen once. Turning to this clone: Its antigen is undetermined.

At collection, donors were nominally healthy, but unrecorded immune exposures were probable. The receptor comes from a woman aged 18-29 years in good health and CMV-seropositive. The genes are TRBV9 and TRBJ1-2, with TRBD1 matching over 7 bases. Input material: PBMCs. The CDR3 nucleotides read TGTGCCAGCAGCGCAGGACAGGCTAACTATGGCTACACCTTC. Its protein is CASSAGQANYGYTF. The variable domain in full, completed from reference TRBV9 and TRBJ1-2, reads DSGVTQTPKHLITATGQRVTLRCSPRSGDLSVYWYQQSLDQGLQFLIQYYNGEERAKGNILERFSAQQFPDLHSELNLSSLELGDSALYFCASSAGQANYGYTFGSGTRLTVV.